The TCR beta chain under discussion was sequenced for a study of sequential checkpoint blockade in melanoma. Overall study context: Randomization was 1:1 between first-line nivolumab→ipilimumab and ipilimumab→nivolumab. About 90 pretreatment tumor DNA samples were TCRβ immunosequenced.

Per the germline V gene, CDR1 is MNHGY and CDR2 is SAAAGT. The CDR3 is 16 residues long. V was pared by 6 bases and J by 2 bases, with 4 bases of the junction left unmatched. Using immunoSEQ multiplex PCR, the repertoire was profiled, and TCRdb retains in-frame clones only, with some absent. The table includes fewer than 5,500 clones, approximately 19% detected once. Treatment in this sample: randomized to nivolumab then ipilimumab (arm A) or the reverse (arm B). None of the patients previously received DNA-damaging chemotherapy. A few counts support this clone. The starting material was tumor tissue (inferred from file names), obtained from a patient given nivolumab and ipilimumab in sequence. This clonotype was sampled from a human donor with melanoma. This chain joins TRBV6-8 and TRBJ2-1, with 13 bases aligning to TRBD2. CDR3 amino acids: CASSPGLAGAYNEQFF. The CDR3 nucleotides are TGTGCCAGCAGCCCCGGACTAGCGGGGGCCTACAATGAGCAGTTCTTC.